What follows are 21 T cell receptor beta chains derived from one specimen sequenced in a study of blood T cell repertoires in COVID-19. Method: immunoSEQ multiplex PCR; TCRdb's copy keeps in-frame clones and lacks some. The table lists 250,000 to 300,000 clones, around 81% of them singletons. The specimen sequenced was peripheral blood. The source of these receptors is a woman aged 60-75 years with active or convalescent COVID-19.

This clone occurred many times. The rearrangement uses TRBV19 and TRBJ1-6; 9 bases fit TRBD1. V shed 4 bases, J shed 10 bases, and the junction held 8 bases outside the gene matches. Germline V gene sequence: CDR1 LNHDA, CDR2 SQIVND (reference sequence). The CDR3 spans 15 residues. This CDR3 reads CASSTLYRGQSPLHF. DNA of the CDR3: TGTGCCAGTAGTACCTTGTACAGGGGGCAGTCACCCCTCCACTTT.

The chain links TRBV28 to TRBJ2-4; 8 bases align to TRBD1. Germline CDR1 MDHEN, CDR2 SYDVKM. V trimming: 3 bases; J trimming: 3 bases; junction bases outside the gene matches: 7. CDR3 length: 16 amino acids. CDR3 nucleotides: TGTGCCAGCAGTTTTTCCTCGACAGGGGTCAAAAACATTCAGTACTTC. Its protein is CASSFSSTGVKNIQYF.

This clone appeared once. This sequence joins TRBV9 and TRBJ1-2; no reliable D call. The length of the CDR3 is 14 residues. Germline V gene sequence: CDR1 SGDLS, CDR2 YYNGEE. The V end lost 1 base, the J end lost 7 bases, and 14 bases lay between the germline ends. CDR3 loop: CASSVREGRFGYTF. CDR3 nucleotides: TGTGCCAGCAGCGTAAGGGAGGGCAGGTTTGGCTACACCTTC. The full variable domain, in which reference TRBV9 and TRBJ1-2 provide the parts outside the CDR3, is DSGVTQTPKHLITATGQRVTLRCSPRSGDLSVYWYQQSLDQGLQFLIQYYNGEERAKGNILERFSAQQFPDLHSELNLSSLELGDSALYFCASSVREGRFGYTFGSGTRLTVV.

This chain uses TRBV10-1 with TRBJ2-2, with TRBD1 identical over 8 bases. The CDR3 has 15 residues. The V segment lost 6 bases and the J segment 5 bases; nucleotides outside the gene matches: 8. Germline V CDR1 and CDR2: WNHNN, SYGVQD (reference sequence). The CDR3 sequence is CASSRQGAATGELFF. CDR3 DNA: TGCGCCAGCAGCCGCCAGGGGGCCGCGACCGGGGAGCTGTTTTTT.

The rearrangement uses TRBV19 and TRBJ1-2; D unresolved. Trimming removed 5 bases from V and 4 bases from J, with 14 bases in between. The germline V gene has CDR1 LNHDA and CDR2 SQIVND (reference sequence). The CDR3 runs to 14 residues. CDR3 in amino acids: CASSATLGLYGYTF. The DNA for the CDR3 is TGTGCCAGTAGTGCAACCCTGGGCCTCTATGGCTACACCTTC.

The chain joins TRBV28 to TRBJ1-5, with D perhaps matching TRBD1 (5 bases). Trimming took off 8 bases at V and 0 bases at J, with 17 bases between the two ends. The germline V gene encodes CDR1 MDHEN and CDR2 SYDVKM. CDR3 length: 16 amino acids. CDR3 DNA: TGTGCCAGCGGTCCGTACCCGGGGGATAGCAATCAGCCCCAGCATTTT. Amino acid sequence: CASGPYPGDSNQPQHF.

The chain is built from TRBV6-5 and TRBJ2-5; 10 bases are shared with TRBD2. Germline V gene data show CDR1 as MNHEY and CDR2 as SVGAGI. With V trimmed by 6 bases and J by 5 bases, 9 bases remained unmatched. The CDR3 consists of 15 residues. The CDR3 DNA is TGTGCCAGCAGGGGGACTAGCGCAAGGAGGGAGACCCAGTACTTC. This translates into CASRGTSARRETQYF.

This sequence joins TRBV5-4 and TRBJ1-2, with D unresolved. The CDR3 contains 12 residues. CDR1 is SGHNT, CDR2 YYREEE, per germline (reference sequence). The V end was cut by 0 bases, the J end by 5 bases, with 5 bases between. CDR3 in amino acids: CASSLDRYGYTF. The CDR3, as DNA: TGTGCCAGCAGCTTGGATCGGTATGGCTACACCTTC. The full variable domain, completed using reference TRBV5-4 and TRBJ1-2, is ETGVTQSPTHLIKTRGQQVTLRCSSQSGHNTVSWYQQALGQGPQFIFQYYREEENGRGNFPPRFSGLQFPNYSSELNVNALELDDSALYLCASSLDRYGYTFGSGTRLTVV.

Here the CDR3 DNA reads TGTGCCAGCAGCTTAGCGAACACCTACCAAGAGACCCAGTACTTC. Translated: CASSLANTYQETQYF. V gene TRBV7-2 combines with J gene TRBJ2-5; D call uncertain. Trimming removed 0 bases from V and 0 bases from J, with 8 bases in between. Germline V gene sequence: CDR1 SGHTA, CDR2 FQGNSA. The length of the CDR3 is 15 residues.

The V and J genes are TRBV27 and TRBJ1-5, with D possibly matching TRBD1 (5 bases). Deletions cut 6 bases from V and 2 bases from J, with 14 bases between. This CDR3 comprises 15 residues. The germline gives CDR1 MNHEY, CDR2 SMNVEV (reference sequence). The CDR3, as DNA: TGTGCCAGCAGGAAGGGGTCTGTCGGCAATCAGCCCCAGCATTTT. Amino acid sequence: CASRKGSVGNQPQHF.

This clone occurred once. V is TRBV28 and J is TRBJ1-5, with 9 bases lining up with TRBD1. V lost 6 bases to trimming and J lost 9 bases; unmatched junction nucleotides: 12. In germline, CDR1 is MDHEN, CDR2 SYDVKM. The CDR3 extends over 15 amino acids. CDR3 sequence: CASSPPGQGIRPQHF. The CDR3 nucleotides are TGTGCCAGCAGCCCTCCGGGACAGGGAATTCGGCCCCAGCATTTT.

This clone occurred a few times. The chain employs TRBV19 and TRBJ2-1; TRBD2 might be the D (6 bases). Germline V gene lookup returns CDR1 LNHDA and CDR2 SQIVND (reference sequence). The CDR3 contains 15 residues. Trimming left V 3 bases short and J 10 bases short, with 19 bases between. The CDR3, as DNA: TGTGCCAGTAGTATGGGCTCGGGGGACCAAGGGGAGCAGTTCTTC. This codes for CASSMGSGDQGEQFF.

The chain combines TRBV29-1 with TRBJ2-1, with D possibly TRBD1 on 5 matching bases. The V and J ends lost 1 base and 3 bases respectively, with 22 bases between them. This CDR3 has 18 amino acids. Germline V gives CDR1 SQVTM, CDR2 ANQGSEA. CDR3 region: CSVEGAFAGKTFYNEQFF. The CDR3 nucleotides are TGCAGCGTTGAAGGGGCCTTTGCAGGGAAGACTTTCTACAATGAGCAGTTCTTC.

V usage is TRBV19 and J usage is TRBJ1-2; D not certain. Between the trimmed V and J ends, which lost 4 bases and 0 bases, there was a span of 18 bases. The CDR3 runs 17 residues. Germline loops: CDR1 LNHDA, CDR2 SQIVND (reference sequence). CDR3 sequence: CASSTTSVGEANYGYTF. The CDR3, as DNA: TGTGCCAGTAGTACCACGTCGGTGGGCGAAGCTAACTATGGCTACACCTTC.

The gene calls are TRBV27 and TRBJ2-2; D is undetermined. From germline, CDR1 is MNHEY and CDR2 SMNVEV (reference sequence). Trimming left V 3 bases short and J 0 bases short, with 8 bases between. The CDR3 sequence is 15 residues long. The CDR3 loop is CASSFRSSNTGELFF. The DNA for the CDR3 is TGTGCCAGCAGTTTTAGGAGTTCGAACACCGGGGAGCTGTTTTTT.

The gene calls are TRBV18 and TRBJ2-1, with TRBD1 matching 7 bases. V shed 0 bases, J shed 9 bases, and the junction held 14 bases outside the gene matches. Germline V CDR1 and CDR2: KGHSH, LQKENI. The CDR3 loop spans 17 amino acids. CDR3 in amino acids: CASSPPGTVLPSGEQFF. In DNA, the CDR3 is TGTGCCAGCTCACCACCCGGGACAGTCCTCCCCTCTGGTGAGCAGTTCTTC.

The chain employs TRBV27 and TRBJ1-6; D is undetermined. Germline loops: CDR1 MNHEY, CDR2 SMNVEV (reference sequence). This CDR3 has 17 amino acids. The V end lost 3 bases, the J end lost 6 bases, and 18 bases lay between the germline ends. The CDR3, as DNA: TGTGCCAGCAGTTTCACTAGCCGGGCCAGAGGTAATTCACCCCTCCACTTT. This encodes CASSFTSRARGNSPLHF.

V gene TRBV7-2 combines with J gene TRBJ2-1, with 8 bases identical to TRBD1. With V trimmed by 1 base and J by 7 bases, 6 bases remained unmatched. CDR1 is SGHTA and CDR2 is FQGNSA in the germline V gene. The CDR3 has 15 residues. In DNA form, the CDR3 reads TGTGCCAGCAGCTTAGGGAGGACAGGGCGGAATGAGCAGTTCTTC. It specifies CASSLGRTGRNEQFF.

The chain carries TRBV19 and TRBJ1-1; 9 bases match TRBD1. V dropped 8 bases and J dropped 3; count of bases not matched to a gene: 7. CDR1 is LNHDA and CDR2 is SQIVND in the germline V gene (reference sequence). The CDR3 length is 14 residues. This CDR3 is CASGLRTGDTEAFF. The DNA of the CDR3 is TGTGCCAGTGGCCTGAGGACAGGGGACACTGAAGCTTTCTTT.

The V call is TRBV3-1 (or the pseudogene TRBV3-2), the J call TRBJ1-2; D gene ambiguous. The CDR3 spans 15 residues. Per germline, CDR1 LGHDT and CDR2 YNNKEL (reference sequence). Trimming stripped 1 base from V and 4 bases from J, with 13 bases between. CDR3 protein: CASSQGVGVPYGYTF. For the CDR3, the DNA is TGTGCCAGCAGCCAAGGGGTCGGGGTCCCCTATGGCTACACCTTC.

In this sample, this clone turned up once. One junction end does not reproduce the germline sequence, and a read error may be involved. The gene calls are TRBV19 and TRBJ2-4; D gene unclear. The CDR3 extends over 11 amino acids. Germline assignment: CDR1 LNHDA and CDR2 SQIVND (reference sequence). The chain's CDR3 is CASSIGAEPCF. CDR3 bases: TGTGCCAGTAGTATAGGGGCAGAGCCATGCTTC. The entire variable domain, with the rest obtained from reference TRBV19 and TRBJ2-4, is as follows: DGGITQSPKYLFRKEGQNVTLSCEQNLNHDAMYWYRQDPGQGLRLIYYSQIVNDFQKGDIAEGYSVSREKKESFPLTVTSAQKNPTAFYLCASSIGAEPCFGAGTRLSVL.